The entry below describes one T cell receptor beta chain. Antigen: not known. The data originate from a study of regulatory and conventional T cells in RAG deficiency. Genomic DNA came from blood conventional CD4+ T cells gated CD25-low CD127-high. TCRdb keeps only in-frame clones here, not all; method: immunoSEQ multiplex PCR. This sample yields 24,000 or so clones, of which approximately 93% are seen a single time; roughly 0.77% belongs to the top ten. Study-level findings and limits: Omenn patients showed >75% Treg-Tconv overlap and shorter CDR3 lengths.

V was shortened by 6 bases and J by 1 base, with 9 bases between the two germline ends. Germline CDR1 and CDR2: MNHEY and SMNVEV (reference sequence). CDR3 length: 13 residues. The sample also formed part of further work on regulatory T cells. That paper adds: The PCR used 52 TRBV and 13 TRBJ primers. In patients, unique TRB V-J pairs were restricted and V/J usage skewed, especially in Tregs.

Sequenced: CD4+ T cells sorted from blood. J is TRBJ1-1 and V is TRBV27; no definite D call. The source of this sequence is a human donor in good health. Here the CDR3 reads CASRIHPNTEAFF. The CDR3 coding sequence is TGTGCCAGCAGAATCCATCCGAACACTGAAGCTTTCTTT.